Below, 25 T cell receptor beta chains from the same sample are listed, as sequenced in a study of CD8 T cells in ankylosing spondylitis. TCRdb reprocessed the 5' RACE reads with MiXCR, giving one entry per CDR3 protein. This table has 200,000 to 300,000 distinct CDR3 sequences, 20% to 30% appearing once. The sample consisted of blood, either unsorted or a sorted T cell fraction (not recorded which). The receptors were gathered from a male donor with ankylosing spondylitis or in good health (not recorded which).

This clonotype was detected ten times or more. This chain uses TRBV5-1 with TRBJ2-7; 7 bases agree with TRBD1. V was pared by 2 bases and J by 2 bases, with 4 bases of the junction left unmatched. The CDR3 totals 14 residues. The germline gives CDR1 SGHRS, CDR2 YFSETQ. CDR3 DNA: TGCGCCAGCAGCTTTCAGGGGGACACCTACGAGCAGTACTTC. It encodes CASSFQGDTYEQYF.

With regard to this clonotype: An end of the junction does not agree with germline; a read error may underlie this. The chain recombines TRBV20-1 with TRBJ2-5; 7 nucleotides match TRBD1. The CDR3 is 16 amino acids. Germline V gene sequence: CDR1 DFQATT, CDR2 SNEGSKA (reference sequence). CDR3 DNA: TGCAGTGCTAGAATGGGACAGTGGGCCTACCAGGAGACCCAGTACTTC. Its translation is CSARMGQWAYQETQYF.

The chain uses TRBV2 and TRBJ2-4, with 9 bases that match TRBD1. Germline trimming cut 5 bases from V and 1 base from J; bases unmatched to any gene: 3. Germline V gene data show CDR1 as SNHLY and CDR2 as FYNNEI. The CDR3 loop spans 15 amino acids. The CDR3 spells CASSTGGFAKNIQYF. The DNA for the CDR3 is TGTGCCAGCAGTACAGGGGGCTTTGCCAAAAACATTCAGTACTTC.

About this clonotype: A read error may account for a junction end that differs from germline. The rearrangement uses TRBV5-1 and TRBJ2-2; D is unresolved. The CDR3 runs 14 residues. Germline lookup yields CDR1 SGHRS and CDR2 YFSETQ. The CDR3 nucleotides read TGCGCCAGCAGCTTGTCCACAAACAGCGGGGAGCTGTTTTTT. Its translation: CASSLSTNSGELFF.

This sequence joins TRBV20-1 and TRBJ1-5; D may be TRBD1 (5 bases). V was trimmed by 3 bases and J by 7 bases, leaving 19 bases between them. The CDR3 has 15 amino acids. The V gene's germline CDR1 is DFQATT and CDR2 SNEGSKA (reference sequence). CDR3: CSASARLGDEQPQHF. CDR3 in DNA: TGCAGTGCTAGCGCCCGTTTAGGGGACGAGCAGCCCCAGCATTTT.

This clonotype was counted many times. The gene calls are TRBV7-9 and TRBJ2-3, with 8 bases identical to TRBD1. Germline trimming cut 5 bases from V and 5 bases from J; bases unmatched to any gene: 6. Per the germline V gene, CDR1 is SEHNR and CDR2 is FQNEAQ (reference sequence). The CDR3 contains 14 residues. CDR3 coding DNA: TGTGCCAGCAGCCCAGGACAGGGTCAAGATACGCAGTATTTT. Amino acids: CASSPGQGQDTQYF.

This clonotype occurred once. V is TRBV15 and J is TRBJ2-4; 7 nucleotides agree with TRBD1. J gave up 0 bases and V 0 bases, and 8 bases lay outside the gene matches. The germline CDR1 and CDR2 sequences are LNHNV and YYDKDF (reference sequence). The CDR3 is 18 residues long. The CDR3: CATSRDFGTALAKNIQYF. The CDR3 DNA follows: TGTGCCACCAGCAGAGATTTTGGGACAGCCCTAGCCAAAAACATTCAGTACTTC.

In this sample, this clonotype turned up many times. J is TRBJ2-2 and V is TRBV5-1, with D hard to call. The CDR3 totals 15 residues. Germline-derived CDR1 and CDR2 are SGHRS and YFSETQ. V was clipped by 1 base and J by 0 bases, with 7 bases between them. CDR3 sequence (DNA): TGCGCCAGCAGCTTGTTTGGGGCGAACACCGGGGAGCTGTTTTTT. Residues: CASSLFGANTGELFF.

CDR3 amino acids: CASSRTGRAKNIQYF. For the CDR3, the DNA is TGTGCCAGCAGCAGGACAGGGCGGGCCAAAAACATTCAGTACTTC. This chain joins TRBV7-9 and TRBJ2-4; TRBD1 matches 8 bases. V dropped 5 bases and J dropped 1; count of bases not matched to a gene: 4. The CDR3 is 15 amino acids. The germline V gene encodes CDR1 SEHNR and CDR2 FQNEAQ (reference sequence).

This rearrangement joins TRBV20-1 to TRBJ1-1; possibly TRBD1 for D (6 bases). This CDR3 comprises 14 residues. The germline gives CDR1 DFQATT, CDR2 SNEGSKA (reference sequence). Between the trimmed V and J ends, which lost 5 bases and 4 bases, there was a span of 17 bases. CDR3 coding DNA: TGCAGTGCTGTGGACAGTCCGAGGAGCACTGAAGCTTTCTTT. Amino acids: CSAVDSPRSTEAFF.

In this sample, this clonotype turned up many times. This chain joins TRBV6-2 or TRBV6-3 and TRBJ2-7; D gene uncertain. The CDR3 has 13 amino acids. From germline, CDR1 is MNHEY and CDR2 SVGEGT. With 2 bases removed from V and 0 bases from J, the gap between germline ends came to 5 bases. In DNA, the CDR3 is TGTGCCAGCAGTTACGCTTCCTCCTACGAGCAGTACTTC. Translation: CASSYASSYEQYF.

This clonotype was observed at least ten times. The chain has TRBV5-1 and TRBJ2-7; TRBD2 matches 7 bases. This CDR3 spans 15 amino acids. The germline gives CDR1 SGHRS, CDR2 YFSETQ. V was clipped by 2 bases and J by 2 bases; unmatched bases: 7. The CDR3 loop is CASSFTGTITYEQYF. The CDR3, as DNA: TGCGCCAGCAGCTTCACCGGGACTATCACCTACGAGCAGTACTTC. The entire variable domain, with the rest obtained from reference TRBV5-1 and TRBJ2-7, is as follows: KAGVTQTPRYLIKTRGQQVTLSCSPISGHRSVSWYQQTPGQGLQFLFEYFSETQRNKGNFPGRFSGRQFSNSRSEMNVSTLELGDSALYLCASSFTGTITYEQYFGPGTRLTVT.

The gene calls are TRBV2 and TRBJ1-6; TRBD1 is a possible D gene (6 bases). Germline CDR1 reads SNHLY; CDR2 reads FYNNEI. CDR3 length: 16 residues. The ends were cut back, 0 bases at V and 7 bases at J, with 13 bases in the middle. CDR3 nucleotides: TGTGCCAGCAGTGAAGCTACCGGGGGGGCGAATTCACCCCTCCACTTT. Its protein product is CASSEATGGANSPLHF.

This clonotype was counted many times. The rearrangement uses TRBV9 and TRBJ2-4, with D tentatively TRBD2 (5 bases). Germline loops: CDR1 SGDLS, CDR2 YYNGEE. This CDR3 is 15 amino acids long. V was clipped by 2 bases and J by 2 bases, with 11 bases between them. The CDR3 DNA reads TGTGCCAGCAGCGTGGCCGGAGGCTCCAAAAACATTCAGTACTTC. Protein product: CASSVAGGSKNIQYF.

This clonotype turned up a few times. The CDR3 DNA is TGTGCCAGCAGCTTGGGGCAGTCCAACTATGGCTACACCTTC. This gives the protein CASSLGQSNYGYTF. The J gene is TRBJ1-2, the V gene TRBV5-4; D gene uncertain. The length of the CDR3 is 14 residues. V lost 0 bases and J lost 2, with 8 bases in between. Germline loops: CDR1 SGHNT, CDR2 YYREEE (reference sequence).

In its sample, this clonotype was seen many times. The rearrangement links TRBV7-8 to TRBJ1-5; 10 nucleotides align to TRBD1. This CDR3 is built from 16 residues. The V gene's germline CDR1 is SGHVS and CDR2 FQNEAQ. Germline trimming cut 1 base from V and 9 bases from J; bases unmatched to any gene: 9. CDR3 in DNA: TGTGCCAGCAGCTTAGGGTTCGGGACAGGGGTTCTGCCCCAGCATTTT. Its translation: CASSLGFGTGVLPQHF.

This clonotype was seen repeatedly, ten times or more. The CDR3 bases are TGTGCCAGCAGTTTAGGGTGGGGGGGAATTAACACTGAAGCTTTCTTT. Translated, it gives CASSLGWGGINTEAFF. The gene calls are TRBV12-3 or TRBV12-4 and TRBJ1-1, with a weak D call TRBD1 (5 bases). V was trimmed by 1 base and J by 2 bases, leaving 14 bases between them. CDR3 length: 16 residues.

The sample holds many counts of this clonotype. DNA of the CDR3: TGCAGTGCTATGAGAGGCACAGATACGCAGTATTTT. Translation: CSAMRGTDTQYF. The chain uses TRBV20-1 and TRBJ2-3, with unresolved D. The V and J ends lost 4 bases and 1 base respectively, with 6 bases between them. Germline V gene data show CDR1 as DFQATT and CDR2 as SNEGSKA (reference sequence). The CDR3 runs to 12 residues.

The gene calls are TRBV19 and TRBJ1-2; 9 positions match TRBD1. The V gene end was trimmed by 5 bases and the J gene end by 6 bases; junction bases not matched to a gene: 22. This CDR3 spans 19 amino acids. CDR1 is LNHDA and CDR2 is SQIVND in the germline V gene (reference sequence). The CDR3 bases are TGTGCCAGTAGTCCTAAACCGGGACAGGGATCAAGAGGGTCGGATGGCTACACCTTC. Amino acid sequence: CASSPKPGQGSRGSDGYTF.

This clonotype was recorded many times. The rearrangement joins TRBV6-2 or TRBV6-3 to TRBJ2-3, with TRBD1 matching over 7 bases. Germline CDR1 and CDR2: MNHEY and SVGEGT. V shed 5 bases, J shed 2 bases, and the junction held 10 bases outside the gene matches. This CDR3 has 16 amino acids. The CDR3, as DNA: TGTGCCAGCAGTCTAAACAGGGGCCCTTCCACAGATACGCAGTATTTT. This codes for CASSLNRGPSTDTQYF.

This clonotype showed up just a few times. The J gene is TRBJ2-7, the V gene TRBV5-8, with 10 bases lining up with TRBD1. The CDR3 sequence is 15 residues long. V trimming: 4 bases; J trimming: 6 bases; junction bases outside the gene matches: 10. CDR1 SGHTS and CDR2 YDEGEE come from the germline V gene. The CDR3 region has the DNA TGTGCCAGCAGCCTTCTCGGGACAGGGGCACCCGAGCAGTACTTC. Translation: CASSLLGTGAPEQYF.

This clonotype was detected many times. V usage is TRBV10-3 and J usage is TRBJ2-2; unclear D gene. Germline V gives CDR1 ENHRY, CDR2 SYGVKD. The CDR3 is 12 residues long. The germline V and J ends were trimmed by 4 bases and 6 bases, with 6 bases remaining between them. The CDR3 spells CAISAVAGELFF. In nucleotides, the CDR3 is TGTGCCATCAGTGCAGTGGCCGGGGAGCTGTTTTTT.

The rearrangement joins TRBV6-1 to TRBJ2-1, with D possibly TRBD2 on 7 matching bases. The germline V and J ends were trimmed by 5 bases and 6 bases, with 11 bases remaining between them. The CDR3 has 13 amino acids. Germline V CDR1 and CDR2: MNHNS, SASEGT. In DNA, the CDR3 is TGTGCCAGCAGTCGGGGGGCTCCCAATGAGCAGTTCTTC. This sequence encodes CASSRGAPNEQFF.

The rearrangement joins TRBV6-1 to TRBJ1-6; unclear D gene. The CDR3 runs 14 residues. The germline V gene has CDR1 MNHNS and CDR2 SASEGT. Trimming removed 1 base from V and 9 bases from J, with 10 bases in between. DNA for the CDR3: TGTGCCAGCAGTGAAGGGGTATTTGGTTCACCCCTCCACTTT. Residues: CASSEGVFGSPLHF.

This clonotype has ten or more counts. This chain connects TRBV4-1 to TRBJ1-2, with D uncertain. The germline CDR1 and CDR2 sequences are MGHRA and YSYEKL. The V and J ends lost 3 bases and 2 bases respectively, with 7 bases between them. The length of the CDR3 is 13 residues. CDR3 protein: CASSQLMNYGYTF. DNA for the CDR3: TGCGCCAGCAGCCAGCTTATGAACTATGGCTACACCTTC.